This T cell receptor (beta chain) derives from a study of blood T cell repertoires in COVID-19. As processed by the authors: Reference gene primer amplification in the assay estimated nucleated cell counts. The table came from immunoSEQ multiplex PCR; TCRdb's copy has only in-frame clones and leaves some out. For V, J and clone size, that table is used; D and trimming come from the DNA. The sample lists 400,000 to 450,000 clones; around 90% were seen once. Only a few counts were recorded for this clone. Trimming cost V 7 bases and J 10 bases, with 16 bases left between them. CDR1 and CDR2 (germline): SGHNT, YENEEA. The CDR3 runs to 13 residues.

The V call is TRBV11-3, the J call TRBJ2-2; D is possibly TRBD1 (5 bases). This clonotype was sampled from a man between 18 and 35 years old with COVID-19, enrolled during active disease. The sample taken for sequencing was peripheral blood. The CDR3 sequence is CASTELGQTELFF. In DNA form, the CDR3 reads TGTGCCAGCACCGAGCTGGGGCAAACGGAGCTGTTTTTT.